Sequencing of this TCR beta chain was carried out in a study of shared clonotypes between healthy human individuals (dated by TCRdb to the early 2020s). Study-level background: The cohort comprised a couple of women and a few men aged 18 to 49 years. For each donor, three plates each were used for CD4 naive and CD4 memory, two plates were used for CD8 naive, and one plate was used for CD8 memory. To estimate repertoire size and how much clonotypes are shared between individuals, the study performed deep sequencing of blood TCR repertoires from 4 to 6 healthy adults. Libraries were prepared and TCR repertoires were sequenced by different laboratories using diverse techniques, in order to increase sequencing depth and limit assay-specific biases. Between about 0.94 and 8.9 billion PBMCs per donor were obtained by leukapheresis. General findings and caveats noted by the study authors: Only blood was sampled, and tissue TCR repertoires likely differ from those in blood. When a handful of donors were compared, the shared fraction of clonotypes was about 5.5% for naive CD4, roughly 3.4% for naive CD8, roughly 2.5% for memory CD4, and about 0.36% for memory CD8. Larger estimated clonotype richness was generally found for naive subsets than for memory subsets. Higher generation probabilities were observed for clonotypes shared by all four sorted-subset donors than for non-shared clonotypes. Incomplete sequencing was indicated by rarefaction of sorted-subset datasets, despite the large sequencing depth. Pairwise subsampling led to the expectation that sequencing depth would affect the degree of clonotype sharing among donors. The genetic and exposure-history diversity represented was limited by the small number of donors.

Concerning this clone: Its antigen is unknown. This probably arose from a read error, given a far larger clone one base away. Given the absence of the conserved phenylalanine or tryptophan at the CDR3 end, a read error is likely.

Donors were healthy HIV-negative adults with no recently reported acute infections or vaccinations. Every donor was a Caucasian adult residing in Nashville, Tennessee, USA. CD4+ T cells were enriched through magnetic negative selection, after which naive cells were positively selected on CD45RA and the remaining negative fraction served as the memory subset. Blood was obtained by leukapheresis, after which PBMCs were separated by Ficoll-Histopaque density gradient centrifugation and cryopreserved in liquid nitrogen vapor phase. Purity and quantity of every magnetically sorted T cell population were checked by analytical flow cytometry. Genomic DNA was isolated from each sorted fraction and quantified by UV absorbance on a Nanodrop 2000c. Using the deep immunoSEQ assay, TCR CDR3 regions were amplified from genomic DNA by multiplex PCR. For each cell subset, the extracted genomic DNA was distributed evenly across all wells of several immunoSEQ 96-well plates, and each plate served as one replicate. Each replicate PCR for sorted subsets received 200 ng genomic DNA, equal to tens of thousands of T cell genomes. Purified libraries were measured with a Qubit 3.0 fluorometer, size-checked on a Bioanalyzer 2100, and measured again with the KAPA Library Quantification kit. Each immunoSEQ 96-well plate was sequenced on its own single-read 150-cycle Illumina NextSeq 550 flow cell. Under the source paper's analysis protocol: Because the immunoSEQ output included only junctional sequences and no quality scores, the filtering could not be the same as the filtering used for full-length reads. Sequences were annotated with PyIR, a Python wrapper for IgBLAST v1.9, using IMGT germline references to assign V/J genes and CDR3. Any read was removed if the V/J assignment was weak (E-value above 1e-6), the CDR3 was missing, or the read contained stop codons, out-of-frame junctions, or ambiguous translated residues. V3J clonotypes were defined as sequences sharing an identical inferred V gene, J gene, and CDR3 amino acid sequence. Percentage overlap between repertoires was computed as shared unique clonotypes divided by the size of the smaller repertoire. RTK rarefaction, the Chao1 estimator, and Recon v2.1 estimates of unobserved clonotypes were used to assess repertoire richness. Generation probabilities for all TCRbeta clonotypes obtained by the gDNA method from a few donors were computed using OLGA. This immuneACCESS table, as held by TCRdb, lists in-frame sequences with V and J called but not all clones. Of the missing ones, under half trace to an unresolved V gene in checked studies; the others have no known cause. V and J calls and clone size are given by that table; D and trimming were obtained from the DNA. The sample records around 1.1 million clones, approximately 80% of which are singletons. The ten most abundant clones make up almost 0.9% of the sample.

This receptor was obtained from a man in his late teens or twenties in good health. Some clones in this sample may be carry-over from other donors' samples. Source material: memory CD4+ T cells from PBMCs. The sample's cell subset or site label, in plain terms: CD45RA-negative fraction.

The base sequence is TGCAGCGGTGGTAGGGCAGACGGAAACACCATATATCTT. The translation is CSGGRADGNTIYL. Here the chain combines TRBV29-1 and TRBJ1-3; too little of a D gene remains to name it. The germline ends are 14 bases apart after V is trimmed by 7 bases and J by 4 bases. Counting both end residues, the CDR3 totals 13 amino acids. Only the CDR3 region is kept as DNA, spanning 39 bases read in frame from base 1. As encoded in the germline V gene, CDR1 is SQVTM while CDR2 is ANQGSEA.